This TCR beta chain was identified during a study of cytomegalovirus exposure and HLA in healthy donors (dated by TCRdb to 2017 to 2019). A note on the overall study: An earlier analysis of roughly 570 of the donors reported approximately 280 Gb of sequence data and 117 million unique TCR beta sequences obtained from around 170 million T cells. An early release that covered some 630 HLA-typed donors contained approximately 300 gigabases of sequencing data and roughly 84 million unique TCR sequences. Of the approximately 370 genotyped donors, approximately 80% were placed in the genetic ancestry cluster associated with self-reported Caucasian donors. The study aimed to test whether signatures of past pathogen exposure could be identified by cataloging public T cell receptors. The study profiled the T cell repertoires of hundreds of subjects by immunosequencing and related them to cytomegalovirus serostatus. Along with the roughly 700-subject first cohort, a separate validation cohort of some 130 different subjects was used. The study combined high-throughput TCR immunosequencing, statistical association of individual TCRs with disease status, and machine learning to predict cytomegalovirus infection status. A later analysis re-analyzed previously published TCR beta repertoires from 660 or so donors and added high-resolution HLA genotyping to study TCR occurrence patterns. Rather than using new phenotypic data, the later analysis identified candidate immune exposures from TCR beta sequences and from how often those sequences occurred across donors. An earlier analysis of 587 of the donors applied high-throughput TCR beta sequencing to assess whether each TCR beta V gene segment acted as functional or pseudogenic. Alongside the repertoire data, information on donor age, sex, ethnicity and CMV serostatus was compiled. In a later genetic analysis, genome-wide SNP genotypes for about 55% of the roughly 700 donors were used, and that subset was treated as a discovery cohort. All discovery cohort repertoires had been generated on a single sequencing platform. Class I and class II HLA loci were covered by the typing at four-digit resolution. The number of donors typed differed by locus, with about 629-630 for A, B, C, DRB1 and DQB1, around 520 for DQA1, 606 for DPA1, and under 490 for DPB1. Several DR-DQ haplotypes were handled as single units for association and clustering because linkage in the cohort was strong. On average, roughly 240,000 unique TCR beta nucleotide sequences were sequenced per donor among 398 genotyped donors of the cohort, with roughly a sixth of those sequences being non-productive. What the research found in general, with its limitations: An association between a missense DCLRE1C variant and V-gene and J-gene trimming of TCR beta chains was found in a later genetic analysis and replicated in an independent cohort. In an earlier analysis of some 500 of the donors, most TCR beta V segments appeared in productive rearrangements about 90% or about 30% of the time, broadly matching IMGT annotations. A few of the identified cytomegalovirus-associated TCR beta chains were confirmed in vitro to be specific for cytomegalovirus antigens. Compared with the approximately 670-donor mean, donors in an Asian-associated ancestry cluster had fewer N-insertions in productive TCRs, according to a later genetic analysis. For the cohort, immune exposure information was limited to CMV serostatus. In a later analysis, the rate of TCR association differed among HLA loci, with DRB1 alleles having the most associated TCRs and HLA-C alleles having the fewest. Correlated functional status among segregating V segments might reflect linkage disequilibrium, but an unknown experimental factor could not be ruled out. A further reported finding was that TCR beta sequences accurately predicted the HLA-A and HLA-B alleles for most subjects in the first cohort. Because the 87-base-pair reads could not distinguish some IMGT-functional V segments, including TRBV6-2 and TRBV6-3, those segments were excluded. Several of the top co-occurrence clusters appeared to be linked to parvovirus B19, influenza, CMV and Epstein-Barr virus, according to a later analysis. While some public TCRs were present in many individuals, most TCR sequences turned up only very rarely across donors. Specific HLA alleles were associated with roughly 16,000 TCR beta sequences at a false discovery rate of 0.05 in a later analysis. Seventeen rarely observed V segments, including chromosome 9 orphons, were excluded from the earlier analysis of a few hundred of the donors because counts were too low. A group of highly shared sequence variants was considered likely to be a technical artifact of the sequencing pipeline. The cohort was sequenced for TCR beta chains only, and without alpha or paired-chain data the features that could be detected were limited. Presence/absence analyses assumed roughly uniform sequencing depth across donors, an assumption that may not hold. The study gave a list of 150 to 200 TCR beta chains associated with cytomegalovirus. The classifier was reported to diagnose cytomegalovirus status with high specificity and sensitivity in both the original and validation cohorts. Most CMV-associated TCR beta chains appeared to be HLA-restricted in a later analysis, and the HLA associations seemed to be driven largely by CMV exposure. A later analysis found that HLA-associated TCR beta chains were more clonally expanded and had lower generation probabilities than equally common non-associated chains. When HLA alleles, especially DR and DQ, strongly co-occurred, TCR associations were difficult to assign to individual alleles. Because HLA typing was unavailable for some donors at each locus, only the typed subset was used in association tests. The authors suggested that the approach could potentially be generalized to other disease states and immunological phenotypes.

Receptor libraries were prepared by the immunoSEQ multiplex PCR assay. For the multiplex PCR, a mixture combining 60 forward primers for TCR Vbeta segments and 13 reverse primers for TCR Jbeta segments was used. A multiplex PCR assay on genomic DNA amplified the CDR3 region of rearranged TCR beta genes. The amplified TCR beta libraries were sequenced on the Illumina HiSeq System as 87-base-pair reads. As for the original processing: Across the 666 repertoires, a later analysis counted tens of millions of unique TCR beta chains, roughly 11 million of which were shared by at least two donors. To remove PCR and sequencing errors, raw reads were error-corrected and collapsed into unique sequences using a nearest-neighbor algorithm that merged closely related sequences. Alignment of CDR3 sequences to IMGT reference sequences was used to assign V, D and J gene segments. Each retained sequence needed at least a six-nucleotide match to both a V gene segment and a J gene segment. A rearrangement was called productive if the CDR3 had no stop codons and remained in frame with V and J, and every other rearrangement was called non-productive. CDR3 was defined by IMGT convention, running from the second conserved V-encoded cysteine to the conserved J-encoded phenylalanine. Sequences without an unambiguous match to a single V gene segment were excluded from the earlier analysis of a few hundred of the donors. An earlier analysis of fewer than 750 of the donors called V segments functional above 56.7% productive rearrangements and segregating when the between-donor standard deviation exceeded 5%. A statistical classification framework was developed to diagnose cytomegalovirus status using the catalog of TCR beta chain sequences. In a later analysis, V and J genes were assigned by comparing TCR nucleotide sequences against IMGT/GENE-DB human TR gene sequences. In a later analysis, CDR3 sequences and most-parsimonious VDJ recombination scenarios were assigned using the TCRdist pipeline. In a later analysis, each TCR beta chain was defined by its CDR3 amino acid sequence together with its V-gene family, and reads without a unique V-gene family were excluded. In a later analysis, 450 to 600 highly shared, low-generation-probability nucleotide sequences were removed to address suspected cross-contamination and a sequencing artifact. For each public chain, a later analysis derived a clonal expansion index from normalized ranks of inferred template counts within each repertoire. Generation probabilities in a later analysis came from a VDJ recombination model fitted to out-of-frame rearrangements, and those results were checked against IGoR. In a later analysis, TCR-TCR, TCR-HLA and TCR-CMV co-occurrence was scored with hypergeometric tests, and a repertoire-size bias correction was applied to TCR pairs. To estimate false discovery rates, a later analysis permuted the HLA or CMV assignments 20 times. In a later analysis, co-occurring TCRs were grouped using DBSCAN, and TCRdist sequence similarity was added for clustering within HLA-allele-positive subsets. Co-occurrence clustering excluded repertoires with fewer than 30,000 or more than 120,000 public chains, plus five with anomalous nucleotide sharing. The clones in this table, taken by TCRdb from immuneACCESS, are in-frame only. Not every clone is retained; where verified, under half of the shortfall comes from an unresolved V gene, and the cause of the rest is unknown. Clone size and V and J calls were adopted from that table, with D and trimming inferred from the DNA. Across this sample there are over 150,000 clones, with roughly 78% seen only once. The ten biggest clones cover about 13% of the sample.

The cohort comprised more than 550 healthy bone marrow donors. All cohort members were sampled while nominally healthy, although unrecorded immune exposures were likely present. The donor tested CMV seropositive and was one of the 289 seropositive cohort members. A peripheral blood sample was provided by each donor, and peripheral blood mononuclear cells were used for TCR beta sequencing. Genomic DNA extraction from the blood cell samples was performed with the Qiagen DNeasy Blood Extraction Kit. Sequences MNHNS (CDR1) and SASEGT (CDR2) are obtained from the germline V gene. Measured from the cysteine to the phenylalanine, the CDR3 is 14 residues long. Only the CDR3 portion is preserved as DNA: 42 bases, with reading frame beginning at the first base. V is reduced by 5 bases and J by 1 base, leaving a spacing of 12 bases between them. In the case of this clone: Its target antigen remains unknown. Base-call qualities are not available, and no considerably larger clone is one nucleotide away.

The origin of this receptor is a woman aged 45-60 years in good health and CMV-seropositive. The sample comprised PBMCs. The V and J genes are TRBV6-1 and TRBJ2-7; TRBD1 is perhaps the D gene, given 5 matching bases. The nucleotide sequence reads TGTGCCAGCAGTCCAAGGGGCAGTTCCTACGAGCAGTACTTC. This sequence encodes CASSPRGSSYEQYF.